The subject of this entry is one T cell receptor beta chain. The antigen remains undetermined. The sample is drawn from a study of PD-1 blockade in mismatch repair-deficient tumors. Study observations and caveats: Tumor-resident clones, often undetectable pretreatment in blood, expanded then contracted after pembrolizumab.

Time point in this sample: archival surgical resection tumor tissue. PCR or immunohistochemistry showed mismatch repair deficiency in every enrolled patient. The TCR-sequenced patients were a few responders to pembrolizumab. Germline V gene data show CDR1 as WSHSY and CDR2 as SAAADI. Trimming left V 10 bases short and J 7 bases short, with 13 bases between. The CDR3 is made up of 11 amino acids. TCRdb's table, derived via immunoSEQ multiplex PCR, lists solely in-frame clones and lacks some. The repertoire holds around 3,600 clones, about 79% seen once, with more than 6.5% in the top ten. Material: primary tumor tissue, obtained from a patient treated with pembrolizumab. The chain employs TRBV10-2 and TRBJ1-2; tentative D call: TRBD1 (6 bases). The clonotype originates from an adult with mismatch repair-deficient cancer. CDR3 in amino acids: CAIHREGGYTF. The CDR3 nucleotides are TGCGCCATCCACAGGGAGGGTGGCTACACCTTC.